The clone carrying this TCR beta chain was found once. The record originates from a study of cytomegalovirus exposure and HLA in healthy donors. This CDR3 contains 15 residues. Germline-derived CDR1 and CDR2 are SEHNR and FQNEAQ (reference sequence). The germline V and J ends were trimmed by 1 base and 0 bases, with 8 bases remaining between them. PCR used 60 Vbeta primers and 13 Jbeta primers. Measured with immunoSEQ multiplex PCR; TCRdb has only the in-frame clones, and not every one. Of approximately 110,000 clones listed, over 75% are singletons. Input material: PBMCs. The clonotype comes from a woman in her forties in good health and CMV-seropositive. The genes are TRBV7-9 and TRBJ2-3; possibly TRBD1 for D (5 bases). CDR3: CASSLEGPSTDTQYF. CDR3 DNA: TGTGCCAGCAGCTTAGAGGGGCCTAGCACAGATACGCAGTATTTT.